This T cell receptor beta chain was captured in a study of blood T cell repertoires in COVID-19. In the study overall: Samples taken during acute and convalescent COVID-19 were collected in the United States, Italy and Spain.

Ages ranged from roughly 18 to 95 years, with residence in fewer than 25 US areas. Participants were placed into cohorts based on the clinical history they reported. Original methodology: By means of reference gene primer amplification, nucleated cell counts were estimated. Libraries were prepared by immunoSEQ multiplex PCR; TCRdb keeps only in-frame clonotypes and omits some of them. V, J and clone size are those of that table, while D and trimming were read from the DNA. The data show around 280,000 clones, around 89% seen once. Looked up from germline, CDR1 is SEHNR and CDR2 is FQNEAQ (reference sequence). The CDR3 extends over 17 amino acids. Deletions cut 0 bases from V and 0 bases from J, with 15 bases between.

The sequence derives from a woman younger than 30 with acute COVID-19. The specimen sequenced was PBMCs or T cells enriched from blood (not recorded which). The gene calls are TRBV7-9 and TRBJ2-7; D ambiguous. The CDR3 sequence is CASSLAVLQMTSYEQYF. CDR3 DNA sequence: TGTGCCAGCAGCTTAGCGGTCTTACAGATGACCTCCTACGAGCAGTACTTC. Full variable domain (remainder filled in from reference TRBV7-9 and TRBJ2-7): DTGVSQNPRHKITKRGQNVTFRCDPISEHNRLYWYRQTLGQGPEFLTYFQNEAQLEKSRLLSDRFSAERPKGSFSTLEIQRTEQGDSAMYLCASSLAVLQMTSYEQYFGPGTRLTVT.